This T cell receptor beta chain was documented in a study of shared clonotypes between healthy human individuals. Across the whole study: Donors had three CD4 naive, three CD4 memory, two CD8 naive and one CD8 memory plate apiece.

Within Nashville, Tennessee resided all donors, each a Caucasian adult. Trimming took 0 bases from V and 7 from J; bases not matched to a gene: 4. Germline loops: CDR1 SEHNR, CDR2 FQNEAQ (reference sequence). The length of the CDR3 is 14 residues. This table comes from immunoSEQ multiplex PCR, and its TCRdb copy is limited to in-frame clones, with some not included. In the table there are under 2,500,000 clones, 90% to 96% of which are singletons. The chain couples TRBV7-9 to TRBJ2-5; TRBD1 matches at 8 bases. The sequencing sample was made of naive CD4+ T cells sorted from blood. Subset noted: CD45RA+ positively selected. This sequence originates from a man between 18 and 35 years old in good health. The CDR3 here is CASSLAGTGGTQYF. CDR3 nucleotide sequence: TGTGCCAGCAGCTTAGCTGGGACAGGAGGGACCCAGTACTTC.